The 30 T cell receptor beta chains in this list originate from one sample, sequenced in a study of blood T cell repertoires in COVID-19. TCRdb keeps only in-frame clones here, not all; method: immunoSEQ multiplex PCR. In the table there are around 300,000 clones, approximately 89% of which are singletons. The sequenced sample consisted of PBMCs or T cells enriched from blood (not recorded which). The source of these receptors is a woman aged 25 to 39 who had recovered from COVID-19.

The genes are TRBV18 and TRBJ1-2; 7 positions match TRBD1. Germline V CDR1 and CDR2: KGHSH, LQKENI. This CDR3 has 13 residues. J lost 8 bases, V lost 5 bases, and 8 bases had no gene match. The CDR3 region has the DNA TGTGCCAGCTCAACACGACAGGGTCTGGGCTACACCTTC. It specifies CASSTRQGLGYTF.

The V call is TRBV4-3, the J call TRBJ2-7, with D maybe TRBD1 (6 bases). Germline CDR1 and CDR2: LGHNA and YSLEER. V was trimmed by 0 bases and J by 4 bases, leaving 7 bases between them. The CDR3 is made up of 13 amino acids. Here the CDR3 DNA reads TGCGCCAGCAGCCAAGAAACAGGGTACGAGCAGTACTTC. Protein product: CASSQETGYEQYF.

The chain couples TRBV7-8 to TRBJ2-5, with 8 bases fitting TRBD1. Germline lookup yields CDR1 SGHVS and CDR2 FQNEAQ. V trimming: 6 bases; J trimming: 5 bases; junction bases outside the gene matches: 14. This CDR3 contains 16 residues. This chain's CDR3 is CASSQIGQGGGETQYF. In DNA, the CDR3 is TGTGCCAGCAGTCAGATTGGACAGGGCGGCGGGGAGACCCAGTACTTC.

This chain connects TRBV10-3 to TRBJ1-2; D not certain. With 0 bases removed from V and 2 bases from J, the gap between germline ends came to 16 bases. Germline values: CDR1 ENHRY, CDR2 SYGVKD. The CDR3 has 17 residues. The CDR3 sequence is CAISESMVAAANYGYTF. The DNA of the CDR3 is TGTGCCATCAGTGAGTCGATGGTAGCTGCAGCCAACTATGGCTACACCTTC.

J is TRBJ2-3 and V is TRBV5-1; a possible D gene is TRBD2 (6 bases). Germline V gives CDR1 SGHRS, CDR2 YFSETQ. Trimming stripped 0 bases from V and 6 bases from J, with 11 bases between. The CDR3 loop spans 14 amino acids. CDR3: CASSLGYGSDTQYF. CDR3 bases: TGCGCCAGCAGCTTGGGCTACGGGAGCGATACGCAGTATTTT.

The chain couples TRBV19 to TRBJ2-1, with 11 bases matching TRBD2. This CDR3 contains 18 residues. V was clipped by 1 base and J by 6 bases; unmatched bases: 11. Looked up from germline, CDR1 is LNHDA and CDR2 is SQIVND (reference sequence). CDR3 residues: CASSIAPSGGSRGNEQFF. The CDR3 nucleotides are TGTGCCAGTAGTATAGCGCCTAGCGGGGGGTCCCGTGGCAATGAGCAGTTCTTC.

This chain links TRBV2 with TRBJ2-1; 10 positions agree with TRBD1. Germline V gives CDR1 SNHLY, CDR2 FYNNEI. Germline trimming cut 3 bases from V and 3 bases from J; bases unmatched to any gene: 5. The CDR3 is 16 amino acids. The CDR3 region is CASSEGTGVLYNEQFF. DNA for the CDR3: TGTGCCAGCAGTGAGGGGACAGGGGTCCTCTACAATGAGCAGTTCTTC.

The V and J genes are TRBV18 and TRBJ2-7, with D tentatively TRBD2 (6 bases). The CDR3 runs 18 residues. In germline, CDR1 is KGHSH, CDR2 LQKENI. V was cut by 4 bases and J by 2 bases, with 24 bases left in between. The CDR3 here is CASSLTYLRDSKTYEQYF. CDR3 coding DNA: TGTGCCAGCTCACTAACCTACCTACGGGACTCGAAAACCTACGAGCAGTACTTC.

This clone was detected once. The genes are TRBV7-6 and TRBJ1-2; TRBD1 agrees at 9 bases. CDR1 is SGHVS, CDR2 FNYEAQ, per germline. V lost 4 bases and J lost 4; bases outside the gene matches: 7. The CDR3 has 15 amino acids. CDR3 sequence reads: CASSSEGQGFYGYTF. CDR3 nucleotide sequence: TGTGCCAGCAGCTCGGAGGGACAGGGCTTCTATGGCTACACCTTC.

The V gene is TRBV6-8, the J gene TRBJ2-7, with a tentative D call TRBD1 (5 bases). The V end lost 6 bases, the J end lost 8 bases, and 20 bases lay between the germline ends. The CDR3 contains 14 residues. Germline values: CDR1 MNHGY, CDR2 SAAAGT. CDR3 nucleotide sequence: TGTGCCAGCAGCCGGCGCCTTCCAAAGGGGAAGCAGTACTTC. Translating it yields CASSRRLPKGKQYF.

The V call is TRBV12-3 or TRBV12-4, the J call TRBJ1-2; 7 nucleotides line up with TRBD1. V was clipped by 5 bases and J by 3 bases; unmatched bases: 3. The CDR3 totals 13 residues. The DNA of the CDR3 is TGTGCCAGCAGTCGGGACAGCGACTATGGCTACACCTTC. The encoded protein is CASSRDSDYGYTF.

The J gene is TRBJ1-1, the V gene TRBV18; 10 nucleotides match TRBD1. The CDR3 has 14 residues. CDR1 is KGHSH and CDR2 is LQKENI in the germline V gene. With V trimmed by 6 bases and J by 10 bases, 11 bases remained unmatched. The CDR3 loop is CASSRPGTGVGAFF. CDR3 nucleotides: TGTGCCAGCTCGCGTCCCGGGACAGGGGTCGGAGCTTTCTTT.

The chain joins TRBV10-2 to TRBJ2-7, with TRBD1 identical over 8 bases. The CDR3 sequence is 13 residues long. The germline V gene has CDR1 WSHSY and CDR2 SAAADI. J was trimmed by 3 bases and V by 4 bases; bases with no gene match: 2. The CDR3 DNA reads TGCGCCAGCAGTGCAGGACAGGGCTACGAGCAGTACTTC. Amino acid sequence: CASSAGQGYEQYF.

V is TRBV12-3 or TRBV12-4 and J is TRBJ1-6, with a tentative D call TRBD1 (5 bases). V gave up 2 bases and J gave up 10 bases, with 9 bases separating them. The CDR3 sequence is 13 residues long. The CDR3 coding sequence is TGTGCCAGCAGTTTATATAAGGGGTCACCCCTCCACTTT. This translates into CASSLYKGSPLHF.

J is TRBJ1-2 and V is TRBV11-2, with 7 bases identical to TRBD1. In germline, CDR1 is SGHAT, CDR2 FQNNGV. The CDR3 consists of 15 residues. V lost 4 bases and J lost 4; bases outside the gene matches: 9. The CDR3 loop is CASSSPRQGFYGYTF. CDR3 nucleotides: TGTGCCAGCAGCTCCCCCAGACAGGGCTTCTATGGCTACACCTTC.

The gene calls are TRBV10-3 and TRBJ2-5; D perhaps matches TRBD2 (7 bases). V shed 1 base and J shed 5 bases, with 11 bases lying between them. CDR1 ENHRY and CDR2 SYGVKD come from the germline V gene. This CDR3 spans 14 amino acids. CDR3 coding DNA: TGTGCCATCAGTGAGTGGGGGGGCAGGGAGACCCAGTACTTC. As protein: CAISEWGGRETQYF.

In this sample, this clone turned up a few times. The chain employs TRBV5-6 and TRBJ1-6; 8 nucleotides line up with TRBD1. Trimming removed 1 base from V and 13 bases from J; junction bases left unmatched: 7. The CDR3 spans 14 residues. Germline V gene data show CDR1 as SGHDT and CDR2 as YYEEEE. For the CDR3, the DNA is TGTGCCAGCAGCTTGTCAGGGGGCGCGAAGCCCCTCCACTTT. Amino acids: CASSLSGGAKPLHF.

This clone appeared a single time. The chain carries TRBV2 and TRBJ2-1; no firm D call. V lost 6 bases and J lost 3, with 9 bases in between. This CDR3 region has 13 residues. Germline-derived CDR1 and CDR2 are SNHLY and FYNNEI. CDR3 loop: CASSLTSYNEQFF. For the CDR3, the DNA is TGTGCCAGCAGCTTGACAAGCTACAATGAGCAGTTCTTC. Full variable domain (missing parts from reference TRBV2 and TRBJ2-1): EPEVTQTPSHQVTQMGQEVILRCVPISNHLYFYWYRQILGQKVEFLVSFYNNEISEKSEIFDDQFSVERPDGSNFTLKIRSTKLEDSAMYFCASSLTSYNEQFFGPGTRLTVL.

The chain employs TRBV10-3 and TRBJ1-2; D is perhaps TRBD1 (5 bases). Trimming took off 0 bases at V and 8 bases at J, with 16 bases between the two ends. The CDR3 is made up of 15 amino acids. CDR1 and CDR2 (germline): ENHRY, SYGVKD. The CDR3 bases are TGTGCCATCAGTGAGTCGCGACAGCACACGGAGGGCTACACCTTC. This translates into CAISESRQHTEGYTF.

The J gene is TRBJ2-1, the V gene TRBV5-1; TRBD2 might be the D (6 bases). Deletions cut 4 bases from V and 4 bases from J, with 15 bases between. CDR3 size: 15 residues. Germline V gives CDR1 SGHRS, CDR2 YFSETQ. In nucleotides, the CDR3 is TGCGCCAGCAGCCCTGGACGGGACTTTTACAATGAGCAGTTCTTC. As protein: CASSPGRDFYNEQFF.

V usage is TRBV4-2 and J usage is TRBJ1-2, with TRBD1 matching over 9 bases. Germline assignment: CDR1 LGHNA and CDR2 YNFKEQ. V lost 0 bases to trimming and J lost 4 bases; unmatched junction nucleotides: 12. The CDR3 is 18 residues long. This CDR3 is CASSQETGGDLRGYGYTF. CDR3 bases: TGTGCCAGCAGCCAAGAAACAGGGGGCGACCTACGTGGCTATGGCTACACCTTC.

The chain combines TRBV30 with TRBJ2-7; D possibly corresponds to TRBD1 (6 bases). This CDR3 is 12 amino acids long. The germline V and J ends were trimmed by 7 bases and 2 bases, with 12 bases remaining between them. Germline V gene lookup returns CDR1 GTSNPN and CDR2 SVGIG (reference sequence). The DNA for the CDR3 is TGTGCCTACTACAGGGTCCCCTACGAGCAGTACTTC. Protein: CAYYRVPYEQYF.

This chain connects TRBV29-1 to TRBJ2-1; 10 bases are shared with TRBD1. CDR1 is SQVTM and CDR2 is ANQGSEA in the germline V gene. This CDR3 region has 14 residues. J was trimmed by 4 bases and V by 5 bases; bases with no gene match: 5. CDR3 bases: TGCAGCGTTTGCAGGGACAGGGGTTACAATGAGCAGTTCTTC. Residues: CSVCRDRGYNEQFF.

The rearrangement joins TRBV7-2 to TRBJ1-5, with no clear D. The V end was cut by 5 bases, the J end by 4 bases, with 18 bases between. Per germline, CDR1 SGHTA and CDR2 FQGNSA. The CDR3 contains 16 residues. CDR3 residues: CASSPGLGSPNQPQHF. The DNA of the CDR3 is TGTGCCAGCAGCCCCGGTCTAGGCAGCCCGAATCAGCCCCAGCATTTT.

The chain employs TRBV27 and TRBJ2-7, with D maybe TRBD2 (6 bases). Trimming stripped 3 bases from V and 5 bases from J, with 14 bases between. CDR1 is MNHEY, CDR2 SMNVEV, per germline (reference sequence). There are 14 residues in the CDR3. CDR3 DNA: TGTGCCAGCAGTTTGTCGGGGGTTAGCCACGAGCAGTACTTC. It codes for CASSLSGVSHEQYF.

V gene TRBV5-1 combines with J gene TRBJ1-1; perhaps TRBD1 as D (5 bases). The V end lost 4 bases, the J end lost 5 bases, and 12 bases lay between the germline ends. Germline-derived CDR1 and CDR2 are SGHRS and YFSETQ. CDR3 length equals 13 residues. Written as DNA, the CDR3 is TGCGCCAGCAGCACCGGGGGTACGACTGAAGCTTTCTTT. Translated: CASSTGGTTEAFF.

The V gene is TRBV7-9, the J gene TRBJ1-3, with D unclear. The CDR3 length is 14 residues. Trimming took 4 bases from V and 0 from J, leaving 7 bases between them. In germline, CDR1 is SEHNR, CDR2 FQNEAQ (reference sequence). CDR3 sequence (DNA): TGTGCCAGCAGCTCCCAGGTCTCTGGAAACACCATATATTTT. Translating gives CASSSQVSGNTIYF.

This rearrangement joins TRBV5-8 to TRBJ2-7; D perhaps matches TRBD1 (6 bases). Germline V gives CDR1 SGHTS, CDR2 YDEGEE. Deletions cut 4 bases from V and 6 bases from J, with 11 bases between. The CDR3 covers 12 residues. CDR3: CASSTSGVEQYF. DNA of the CDR3: TGTGCCAGCAGCACATCAGGGGTCGAGCAGTACTTC. The full variable domain, its missing parts supplied by reference TRBV5-8 and TRBJ2-7, is EAGVTQSPTHLIKTRGQQATLRCSPISGHTSVYWYQQALGLGLQFLLWYDEGEERNRGNFPPRFSGRQFPNYSSELNVNALELEDSALYLCASSTSGVEQYFGPGTRLTVT.

The chain is built from TRBV2 and TRBJ2-7; D may be TRBD1 (5 bases). Between the trimmed V and J ends, which lost 6 bases and 2 bases, there was a span of 17 bases. Germline-derived CDR1 and CDR2 are SNHLY and FYNNEI. CDR3 length equals 15 residues. CDR3 coding DNA: TGTGCCAGCAGGAAGGGGTCCTATACACCCTACGAGCAGTACTTC. Translation gives CASRKGSYTPYEQYF.

This chain uses TRBV4-1 with TRBJ1-1, with D possibly TRBD1 on 5 matching bases. The germline V and J ends were trimmed by 4 bases and 1 base, with 10 bases remaining between them. CDR1 and CDR2 (germline): MGHRA, YSYEKL. This CDR3 region has 14 residues. The CDR3 is CASSPYGGNTEAFF. CDR3 coding DNA: TGCGCCAGCAGCCCTTACGGGGGGAACACTGAAGCTTTCTTT.